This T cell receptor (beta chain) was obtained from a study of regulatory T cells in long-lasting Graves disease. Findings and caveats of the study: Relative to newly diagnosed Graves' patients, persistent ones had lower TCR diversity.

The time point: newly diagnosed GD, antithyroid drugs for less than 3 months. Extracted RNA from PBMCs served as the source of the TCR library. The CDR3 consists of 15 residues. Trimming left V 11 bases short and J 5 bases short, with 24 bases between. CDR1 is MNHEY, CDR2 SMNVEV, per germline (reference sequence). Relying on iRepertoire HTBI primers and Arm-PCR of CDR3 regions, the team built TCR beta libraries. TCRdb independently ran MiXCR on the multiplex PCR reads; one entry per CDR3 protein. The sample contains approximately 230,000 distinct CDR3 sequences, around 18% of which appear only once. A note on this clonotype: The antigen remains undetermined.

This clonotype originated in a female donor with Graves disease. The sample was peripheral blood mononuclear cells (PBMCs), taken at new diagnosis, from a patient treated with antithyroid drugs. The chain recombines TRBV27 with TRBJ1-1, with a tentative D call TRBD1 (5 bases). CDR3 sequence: CAGDGTPGGRTEAFF. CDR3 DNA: TGTGCCGGGGACGGGACCCCAGGCGGGCGTACTGAAGCTTTCTTT.